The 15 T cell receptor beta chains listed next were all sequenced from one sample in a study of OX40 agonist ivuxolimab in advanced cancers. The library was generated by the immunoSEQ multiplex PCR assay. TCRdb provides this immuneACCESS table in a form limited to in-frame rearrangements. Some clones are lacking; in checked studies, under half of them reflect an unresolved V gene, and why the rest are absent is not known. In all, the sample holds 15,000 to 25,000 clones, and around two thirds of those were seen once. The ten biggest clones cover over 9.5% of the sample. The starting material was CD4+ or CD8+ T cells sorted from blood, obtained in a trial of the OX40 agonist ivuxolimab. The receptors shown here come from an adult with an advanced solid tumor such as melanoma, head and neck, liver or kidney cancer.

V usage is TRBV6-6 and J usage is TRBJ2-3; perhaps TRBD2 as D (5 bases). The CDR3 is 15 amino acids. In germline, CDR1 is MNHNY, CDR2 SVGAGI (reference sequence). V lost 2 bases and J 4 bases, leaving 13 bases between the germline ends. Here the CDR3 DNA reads TGTGCCAGCAGTTACAGCGGCCCGGGCGCAGATACGCAGTATTTT. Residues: CASSYSGPGADTQYF.

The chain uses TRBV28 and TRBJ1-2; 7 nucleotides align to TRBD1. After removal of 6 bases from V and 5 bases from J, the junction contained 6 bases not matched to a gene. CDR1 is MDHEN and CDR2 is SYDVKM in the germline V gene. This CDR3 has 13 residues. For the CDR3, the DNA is TGTGCCAGCAGCCAAACAGGGGCTTATGGCTACACCTTC. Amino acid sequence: CASSQTGAYGYTF.

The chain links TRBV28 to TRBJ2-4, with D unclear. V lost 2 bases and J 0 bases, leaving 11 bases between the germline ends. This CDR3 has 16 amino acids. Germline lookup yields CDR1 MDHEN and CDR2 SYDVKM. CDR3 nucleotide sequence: TGTGCCAGCAGTTTAGTTGTATGGGGAGCCAAAAACATTCAGTACTTC. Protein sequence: CASSLVVWGAKNIQYF.

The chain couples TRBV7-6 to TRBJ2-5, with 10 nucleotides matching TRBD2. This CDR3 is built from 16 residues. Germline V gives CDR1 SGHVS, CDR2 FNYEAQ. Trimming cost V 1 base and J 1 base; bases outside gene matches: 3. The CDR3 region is CASSLDSGGIQETQYF. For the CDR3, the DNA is TGTGCCAGCAGCTTAGATAGCGGGGGGATCCAAGAGACCCAGTACTTC.

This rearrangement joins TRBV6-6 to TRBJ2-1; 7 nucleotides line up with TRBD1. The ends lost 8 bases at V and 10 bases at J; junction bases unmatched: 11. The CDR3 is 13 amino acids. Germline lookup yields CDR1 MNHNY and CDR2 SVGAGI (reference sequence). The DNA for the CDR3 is TGTGCCAGCGCAAATATACAGGGGTACGAGCAGTTCTTC. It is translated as CASANIQGYEQFF.

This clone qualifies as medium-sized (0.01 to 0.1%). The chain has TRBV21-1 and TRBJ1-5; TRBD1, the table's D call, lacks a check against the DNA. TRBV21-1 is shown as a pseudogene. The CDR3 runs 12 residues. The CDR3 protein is CASRDLDRTEHF. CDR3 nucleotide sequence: TGTGCCAGCAGGGATTTGGACAGGACGGAGCATTTT.

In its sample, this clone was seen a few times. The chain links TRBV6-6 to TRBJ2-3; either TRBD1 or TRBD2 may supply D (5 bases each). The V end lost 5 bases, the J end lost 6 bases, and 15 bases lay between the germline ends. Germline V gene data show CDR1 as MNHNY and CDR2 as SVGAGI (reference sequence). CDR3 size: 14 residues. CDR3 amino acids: CASSGDLERDTQYF. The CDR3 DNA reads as TGTGCCAGCAGTGGGGACCTAGAGAGGGATACGCAGTATTTT.

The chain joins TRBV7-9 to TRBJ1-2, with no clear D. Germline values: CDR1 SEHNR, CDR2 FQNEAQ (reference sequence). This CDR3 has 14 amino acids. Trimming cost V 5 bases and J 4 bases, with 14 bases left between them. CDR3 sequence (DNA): TGTGCCAGCAGCCCCGGAGGGCTTTCCTATGGCTACACCTTC. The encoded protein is CASSPGGLSYGYTF.

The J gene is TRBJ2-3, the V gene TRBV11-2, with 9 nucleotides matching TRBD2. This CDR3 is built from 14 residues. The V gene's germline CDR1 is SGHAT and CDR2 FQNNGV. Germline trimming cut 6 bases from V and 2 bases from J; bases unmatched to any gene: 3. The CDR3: CASRRTSATDTQYF. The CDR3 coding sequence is TGTGCCAGCAGAAGGACTAGCGCCACAGATACGCAGTATTTT. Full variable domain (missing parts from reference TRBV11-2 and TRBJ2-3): EAGVAQSPRYKIIEKRQSVAFWCNPISGHATLYWYQQILGQGPKLLIQFQNNGVVDDSQLPKDRFSAERLKGVDSTLKIQPAKLEDSAVYLCASRRTSATDTQYFGPGTRLTVL.

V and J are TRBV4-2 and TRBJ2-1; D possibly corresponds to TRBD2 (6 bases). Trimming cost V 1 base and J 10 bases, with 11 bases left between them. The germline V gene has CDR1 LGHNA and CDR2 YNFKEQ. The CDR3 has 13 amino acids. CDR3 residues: CASSQGRGGEQFF. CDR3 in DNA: TGTGCCAGCAGCCAAGGGCGGGGAGGCGAGCAGTTCTTC.

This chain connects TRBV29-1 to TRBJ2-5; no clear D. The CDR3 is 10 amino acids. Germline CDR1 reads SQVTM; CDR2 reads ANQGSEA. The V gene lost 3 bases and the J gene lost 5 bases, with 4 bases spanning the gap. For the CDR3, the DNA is TGCAGCGTTGAGAGGGAGACCCAGTACTTC. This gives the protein CSVERETQYF.

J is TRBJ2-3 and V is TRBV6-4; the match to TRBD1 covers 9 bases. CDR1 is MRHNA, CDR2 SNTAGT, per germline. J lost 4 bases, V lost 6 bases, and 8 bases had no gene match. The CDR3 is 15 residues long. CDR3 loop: CASSSETGGPDTQYF. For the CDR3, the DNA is TGTGCCAGCAGCTCCGAAACAGGGGGCCCAGATACGCAGTATTTT.

The CDR3 bases are TGTGCCAGCAGTCCCGGGACTAGCGGGGCCCAGTACTTC. Its protein product is CASSPGTSGAQYF. J is TRBJ2-5 and V is TRBV6-5, with 13 bases that match TRBD2. CDR1 and CDR2 from the germline V gene are MNHEY and SVGAGI. Germline trimming cut 5 bases from V and 9 bases from J; bases unmatched to any gene: 3. This CDR3 is 13 amino acids long.

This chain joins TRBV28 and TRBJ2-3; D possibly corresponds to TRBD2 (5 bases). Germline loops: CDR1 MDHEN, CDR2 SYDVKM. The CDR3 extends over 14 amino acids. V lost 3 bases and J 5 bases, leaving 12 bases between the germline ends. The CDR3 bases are TGTGCCAGCAGTTTCGAGGGCCTTAGAGATACGCAGTATTTT. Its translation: CASSFEGLRDTQYF.

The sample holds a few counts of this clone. CDR3 DNA sequence: TGTGCCAGCAGCCGGCCCTACCAAGAGACCCAGTACTTC. This codes for CASSRPYQETQYF. The rearrangement links TRBV7-9 to TRBJ2-5, with no clear D. The CDR3 covers 13 residues. Germline lookup yields CDR1 SEHNR and CDR2 FQNEAQ (reference sequence). Between the trimmed V and J ends, which lost 5 bases and 0 bases, there was a span of 7 bases.